The T cell receptor (beta chain) under discussion was sequenced for a study of cytomegalovirus exposure and HLA in healthy donors. Study-wide context: An earlier analysis found fewer than 140 million unique TCR beta sequences from about 190 million T cells. Unique TCRs from HLA-typed donors, approximately 80 million of them, were held in an early data release. Whole-study findings and limits: CMV serostatus alone was available as immune exposure information. V- and J-gene trimming of TCR beta was linked (in a later analysis) to a missense DCLRE1C variant.

The PCR made use of 60 Vbeta and 13 Jbeta primers. Clones were read by immunoSEQ multiplex PCR, and TCRdb kept only the in-frame ones, dropping some. Among more than 100,000 clones listed, 80% to 85% were seen once. This clone was found once. Its antigen is currently unknown. The sequence derives from a young man in good health and CMV-seronegative. The sequenced sample consisted of PBMCs.

CDR3 DNA: TGTGCCTGGAGTGCTCCGGGACTAGCGGGGATGTACCAAGAGACCCAGTACTTC. Translation: CAWSAPGLAGMYQETQYF. This chain uses TRBV30 with TRBJ2-5; TRBD2 matches at 13 bases. The germline CDR1 and CDR2 sequences are GTSNPN and SVGIG (reference sequence). The V and J ends lost 1 base and 0 bases, in that order; junction bases with no gene match: 8. The CDR3 is 18 residues long. Drawing the rest from reference TRBV30 and TRBJ2-5, the complete variable domain is SQTIHQWPATLVQPVGSPLSLECTVEGTSNPNLYWYRQAAGRGLQLLFYSVGIGQISSEVPQNLSASRPQDRQFILSSKKLLLSDSGFYLCAWSAPGLAGMYQETQYFGPGTRLLVL.